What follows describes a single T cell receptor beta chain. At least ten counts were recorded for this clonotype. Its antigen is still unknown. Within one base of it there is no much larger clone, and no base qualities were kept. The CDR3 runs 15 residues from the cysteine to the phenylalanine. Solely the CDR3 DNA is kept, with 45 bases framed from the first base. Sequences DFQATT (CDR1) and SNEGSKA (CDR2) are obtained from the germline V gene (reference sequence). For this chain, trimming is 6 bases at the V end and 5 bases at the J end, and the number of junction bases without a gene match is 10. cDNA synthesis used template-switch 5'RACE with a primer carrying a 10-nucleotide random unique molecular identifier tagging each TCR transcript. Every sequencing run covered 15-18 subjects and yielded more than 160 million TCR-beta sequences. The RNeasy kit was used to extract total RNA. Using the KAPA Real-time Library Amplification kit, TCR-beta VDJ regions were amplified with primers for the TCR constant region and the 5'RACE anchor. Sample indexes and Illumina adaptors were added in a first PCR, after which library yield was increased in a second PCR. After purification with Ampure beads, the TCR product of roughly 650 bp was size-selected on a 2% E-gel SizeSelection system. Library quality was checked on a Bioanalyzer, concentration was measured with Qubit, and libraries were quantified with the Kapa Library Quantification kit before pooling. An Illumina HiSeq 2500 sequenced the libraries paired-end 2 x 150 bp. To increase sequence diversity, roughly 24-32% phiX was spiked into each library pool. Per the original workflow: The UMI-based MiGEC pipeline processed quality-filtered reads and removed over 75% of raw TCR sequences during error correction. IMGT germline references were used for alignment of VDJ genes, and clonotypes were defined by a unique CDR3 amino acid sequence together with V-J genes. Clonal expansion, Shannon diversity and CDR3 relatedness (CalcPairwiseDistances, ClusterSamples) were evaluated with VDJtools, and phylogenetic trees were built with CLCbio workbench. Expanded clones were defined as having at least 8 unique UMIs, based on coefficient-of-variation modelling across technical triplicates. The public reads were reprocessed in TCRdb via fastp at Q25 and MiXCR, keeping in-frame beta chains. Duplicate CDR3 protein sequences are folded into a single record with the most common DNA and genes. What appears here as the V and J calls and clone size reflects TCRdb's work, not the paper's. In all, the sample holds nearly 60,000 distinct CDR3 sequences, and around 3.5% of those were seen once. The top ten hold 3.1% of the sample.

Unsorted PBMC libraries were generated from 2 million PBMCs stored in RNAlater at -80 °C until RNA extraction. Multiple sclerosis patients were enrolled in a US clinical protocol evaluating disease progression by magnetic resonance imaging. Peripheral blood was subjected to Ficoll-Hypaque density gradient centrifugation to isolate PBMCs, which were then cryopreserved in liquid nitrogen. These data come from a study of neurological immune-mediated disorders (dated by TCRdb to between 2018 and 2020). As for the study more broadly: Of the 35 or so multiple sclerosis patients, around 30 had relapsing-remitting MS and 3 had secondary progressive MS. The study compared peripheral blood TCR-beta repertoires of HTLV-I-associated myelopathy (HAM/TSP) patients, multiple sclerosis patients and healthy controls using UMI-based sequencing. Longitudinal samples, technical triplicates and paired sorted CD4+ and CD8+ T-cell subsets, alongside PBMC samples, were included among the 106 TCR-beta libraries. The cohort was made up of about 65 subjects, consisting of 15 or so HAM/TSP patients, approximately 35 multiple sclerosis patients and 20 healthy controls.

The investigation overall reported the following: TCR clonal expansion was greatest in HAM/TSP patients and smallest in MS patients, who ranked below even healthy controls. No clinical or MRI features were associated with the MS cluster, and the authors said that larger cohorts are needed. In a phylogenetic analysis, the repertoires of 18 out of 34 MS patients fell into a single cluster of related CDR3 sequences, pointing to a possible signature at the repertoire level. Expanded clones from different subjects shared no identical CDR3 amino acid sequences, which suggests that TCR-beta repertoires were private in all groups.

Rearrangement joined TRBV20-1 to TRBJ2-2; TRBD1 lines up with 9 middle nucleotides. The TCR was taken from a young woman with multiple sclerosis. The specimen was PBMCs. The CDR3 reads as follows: CSALGTGRRTGELFF. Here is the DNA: TGCAGTGCCCTCGGGACAGGGAGGAGAACCGGGGAGCTGTTTTTT.